One sample yielded the 9 T cell receptor beta chains listed below, sequenced in a study of post-analysis software for immune sequencing data. Findings and limits, study-wide: The five TRBV segments detected at higher frequency in patients than in controls included TRBV5-6, TRBV5-1 and TRBV20-1.

The library was made from cDNA and included unique molecular identifiers. TCRdb ran MiXCR on the PCR reads and lists one entry per CDR3 protein. The table shows under 900,000 distinct CDR3 sequences, with about 50% occurring only once. No cognate antigen is known for these TCRs. The sequencing input was blood. The receptors here all came from a girl aged 10 to 17 with multiple sclerosis.

This clonotype was seen only a few times. The chain combines TRBV7-3 with TRBJ2-5; D gene uncertain. The CDR3 consists of 14 residues. In germline, CDR1 is SGHTA, CDR2 FQGTGA. Trimming left V 4 bases short and J 5 bases short, with 14 bases between. CDR3 amino acids: CASSSEPPVETQYF. The CDR3 DNA follows: TGTGCCAGCAGCTCGGAACCCCCCGTCGAGACCCAGTACTTC. The whole variable domain, remainder taken from reference TRBV7-3 and TRBJ2-5, is GAGVSQTPSNKVTEKGKYVELRCDPISGHTALYWYRQSLGQGPEFLIYFQGTGAADDSGLPNDRFFAVRPEGSVSTLKIQRTERGDSAVYLCASSSEPPVETQYFGPGTRLLVL.

V usage is TRBV15 and J usage is TRBJ2-3; the match to TRBD2 covers 8 bases. Germline-derived CDR1 and CDR2 are LNHNV and YYDKDF (reference sequence). V lost 0 bases and J lost 4; bases outside the gene matches: 6. The CDR3 consists of 16 residues. CDR3 in amino acids: CATSREIAGFPDTQYF. The CDR3 coding sequence is TGTGCCACCAGCAGAGAGATAGCGGGGTTCCCAGATACGCAGTATTTT.

This clonotype turned up a few times. The chain carries TRBV2 and TRBJ2-5; D is ambiguous. The V gene lost 6 bases and the J gene lost 12 bases, with 17 bases spanning the gap. The CDR3 covers 12 residues. Germline CDR1 reads SNHLY; CDR2 reads FYNNEI. The CDR3 loop is CASSQRELKKYF. CDR3 nucleotides: TGTGCCAGCAGCCAACGCGAATTAAAGAAGTACTTC.

The chain is built from TRBV7-2 and TRBJ2-1, with 8 nucleotides matching TRBD2. CDR3 length: 16 residues. V lost 2 bases to trimming and J lost 3 bases; unmatched junction nucleotides: 6. Per the germline V gene, CDR1 is SGHTA and CDR2 is FQGNSA. CDR3: CASSLIPREGYNEQFF. The CDR3 region has the DNA TGTGCCAGCAGCTTAATCCCCCGGGAGGGCTACAATGAGCAGTTCTTC.

This clonotype has more than one count but fewer than ten. This chain links TRBV20-1 with TRBJ2-5, with 8 bases fitting TRBD2. This CDR3 is 18 amino acids long. Trimming cost V 5 bases and J 3 bases; bases outside gene matches: 20. CDR1 and CDR2 from the germline V gene are DFQATT and SNEGSKA (reference sequence). The DNA of the CDR3 is TGCAGTGCTCCGGGACTAGTTTGGCCTACGAGAAGAAAAGAGACCCAGTACTTC. The encoded protein is CSAPGLVWPTRRKETQYF.

This clonotype was seen a single time. The chain links TRBV7-9 to TRBJ2-5; D might be TRBD2 (6 bases). The CDR3 has 16 residues. Looked up from germline, CDR1 is SEHNR and CDR2 is FQNEAQ (reference sequence). V gave up 4 bases and J gave up 4 bases, with 19 bases separating them. The CDR3 region has the DNA TGTGCCAGCAGCTCAATCGAACTAGCAGGGATAGAGACCCAGTACTTC. This translates into CASSSIELAGIETQYF.

This clonotype came up a few times. The chain couples TRBV20-1 to TRBJ2-3; perhaps TRBD2 as D (6 bases). This CDR3 has 14 residues. Trimming cost V 0 bases and J 8 bases, with 15 bases left between them. The germline V gene encodes CDR1 DFQATT and CDR2 SNEGSKA (reference sequence). The CDR3 DNA reads TGCAGTGCTAGAGATCGAGGGTTGGGGGGTACGCAGTATTTT. This sequence encodes CSARDRGLGGTQYF.

The chain links TRBV20-1 to TRBJ2-1, with 8 bases that match TRBD1. V lost 3 bases and J lost 6; bases outside the gene matches: 7. The CDR3 spans 14 residues. Looked up from germline, CDR1 is DFQATT and CDR2 is SNEGSKA (reference sequence). This chain's CDR3 is CSASGQGEFNEQFF. DNA for the CDR3: TGCAGTGCTAGTGGACAGGGAGAATTCAATGAGCAGTTCTTC.

The chain links TRBV5-6 to TRBJ2-1; the match to TRBD2 covers 9 bases. The CDR3 sequence is 15 residues long. Germline loops: CDR1 SGHDT, CDR2 YYEEEE. V lost 2 bases and J lost 5; bases outside the gene matches: 5. CDR3 sequence (DNA): TGTGCCAGCAGCTTCACGGGACTAGCAAACAATGAGCAGTTCTTC. It is translated as CASSFTGLANNEQFF. Looking up the rest from reference TRBV5-6 and TRBJ2-1 gives the full variable domain: DAGVTQSPTHLIKTRGQQVTLRCSPKSGHDTVSWYQQALGQGPQFIFQYYEEEERQRGNFPDRFSGHQFPNYSSELNVNALLLGDSALYLCASSFTGLANNEQFFGPGTRLTVL.